The rows below give T cell receptor beta chains drawn from one sample of a study of T cell repertoires in aging, cancer and after chemotherapy. Each CDR3 protein gets one entry after TCRdb re-called the multiplex PCR reads with MiXCR. The sample contains 3,000 or so distinct CDR3 sequences, about 25% of which appear only once. The sample was blood. Receptors originate from a human donor in good health. Each CDR3 is given with its conserved first and last residue. Fields, in order: V gene, clone size, D gene, CDR3 length, J gene, CDR3 DNA, CDR3 protein. A D gene is named only where the DNA matches it firmly. Clone size is stated in some rows and not others, as once, few, many or a class when expanded.

TRBV19	-	-	14	TRBJ1-1	TGTGCCAGTACCATCACAGGGAGGAACACTGAAGCTTTCTTT	CASTITGRNTEAFF
TRBV5-5	few	-	14	TRBJ1-2	TGTGCCAGCAGCTTGGCCGTTCTAAACTATGGCTACACCTTC	CASSLAVLNYGYTF
TRBV5-6	medium-sized	TRBD2	16	TRBJ2-5	TGTGCCAGCAGACCTGGACTAGCGGGAGCGGGAGAGACCCAGTACTTC	CASRPGLAGAGETQYF
TRBV20-1	few	TRBD2	16	TRBJ2-2	TGCAGTGCTAGCCCTAGCGGGAGGGCCGGCACCGGGGAGCTGTTTTTT	CSASPSGRAGTGELFF
TRBV30	medium-sized	-	14	TRBJ2-7	TGTGCCTGGAGAGTCCCTGGGCAGTCCTACGAGCAGTACTTC	CAWRVPGQSYEQYF
TRBV19	medium-sized	-	15	TRBJ2-6	TGTGCCAGTAGTAAGGGGCCCCGGAGTAGCAACGTCCTGACTTTC	CASSKGPRSSNVLTF
TRBV11-3	-	-	15	TRBJ2-1	TGTGCCAGCAGCCCACGCCTGAAGAATGGGGATGAGCAGTTCTTC	CASSPRLKNGDEQFF
TRBV11-3	large	-	12	TRBJ1-1	TGTGCCAGCAGCTTTTACGGGCCTGAAGCTTTCTTT	CASSFYGPEAFF
TRBV5-1	-	TRBD2	16	TRBJ2-3	TGCGCCAGCAGCGTAGGGACTAGCGGAAACACAGATACGCAGTATTTT	CASSVGTSGNTDTQYF
TRBV10-2	-	-	15	TRBJ2-2	TGCGCCAGCGGGGGGCGGGCAGGTACAACCGGGGAGCTGTTTTTT	CASGGRAGTTGELFF
TRBV27	-	-	13	TRBJ1-2	TGTGCCAGCAGTCGGACGGGAAACTATGGCTACACCTTC	CASSRTGNYGYTF
TRBV7-9	-	-	14	TRBJ2-7	TGTGCCAGCAGCTTACACGGGAGAGGCTACGAGCAGTACTTC	CASSLHGRGYEQYF
TRBV6-2/TRBV6-3	medium-sized	-	11	TRBJ1-5	TGTGCCAGCGGTCCCGATCAGCCCCAGCATTTT	CASGPDQPQHF
TRBV10-2	-	TRBD1	15	TRBJ1-5	TGCGCCAGCAGTGCGAACAGGGGAAACAATCAGCCCCAGCATTTT	CASSANRGNNQPQHF
TRBV11-3	-	-	15	TRBJ2-7	TGTGCCAGCAGCTCCGGGACTGCAAACTCCTACGAGCAGTACTTC	CASSSGTANSYEQYF
TRBV6-1	-	TRBD1	15	TRBJ1-1	TGTGCCACCTCTTGGACAGGGGGCAGAAGCACTGAAGCTTTCTTT	CATSWTGGRSTEAFF
TRBV27	medium-sized	-	15	TRBJ1-1	TGTGCCAGCAGTTTTGCGACACGTTTGAACACTGAAGCTTTCTTT	CASSFATRLNTEAFF
TRBV6-5	-	TRBD2	15	TRBJ2-5	TGTGCCAGCAGTTACTCCGGACTAGCGGGAGAGACCCAGTACTTC	CASSYSGLAGETQYF
TRBV11-2	-	-	15	TRBJ2-4	TGTGCCAGCAGCTTAGATCAGTTCTTATCGAGCGAACAGTACTTC	CASSLDQFLSSEQYF
TRBV6-1	-	-	17	TRBJ1-4	TGTGCCAGCAGTGAAGCGCTTTGGGTAGGGGCTAATGAAAAACTGTTTTTT	CASSEALWVGANEKLFF
TRBV7-2	-	-	15	TRBJ2-1	TGTGCCAGCAGCTTATTGCAGGGACCCTACAATGAGCAGTTCTTC	CASSLLQGPYNEQFF
TRBV19	medium-sized	TRBD2	16	TRBJ2-4	TGTGCCAGTAGTATTACTAGCGGGGCTGGGAAAAACATTCAGTACTTC	CASSITSGAGKNIQYF
TRBV20-1	-	TRBD1	16	TRBJ1-3	TGCAGTGCTAGAGATTGGGGGACAGGGGCCGGAAACACCATATATTTT	CSARDWGTGAGNTIYF
TRBV18	medium-sized	TRBD1	16	TRBJ1-2	TGTGCCAGCTCACCAGAGGGCCAGTGGGGACAGGACGGCTACACCTTC	CASSPEGQWGQDGYTF
TRBV5-4	few	TRBD1	17	TRBJ1-1	TGTGCCAGCAGCCCTCGGGACAGGGCGGCCTCTAACACTGAAGCTTTCTTT	CASSPRDRAASNTEAFF
TRBV19	-	TRBD1	15	TRBJ2-7	TGTGCCAGTAGTATAGCCGGGACAGGGATAGACGAGCAGTACTTC	CASSIAGTGIDEQYF
TRBV27	-	-	15	TRBJ1-3	TGTGCCAGCAGTTTAAGAGGAGGCTCTGGAAACACCATATATTTT	CASSLRGGSGNTIYF
TRBV12-3/TRBV12-4	few	-	13	TRBJ1-2	TGTGCCAGCAGTTTAACTCCGAACTATGGCTACACCTTC	CASSLTPNYGYTF